The T cell receptor beta chain described here comes from a study of cytomegalovirus exposure and HLA in healthy donors. Study-wide results and caveats: In vitro checks showed that a few CMV-associated chains really do target CMV antigens. It was approximately 150 TCR beta chains that were listed as cytomegalovirus-associated.

With V trimmed by 2 bases and J by 7 bases, 11 bases remained unmatched. This CDR3 contains 16 residues. Germline V gene data show CDR1 as MDHEN and CDR2 as SYDVKM. Profiled with immunoSEQ multiplex PCR; TCRdb holds only in-frame clones, not every one. The sample yields approximately 130,000 clones, 80% to 90% seen once. About this clone: Its antigen is undetermined.

The chain uses TRBV28 and TRBJ1-2; 9 bases match TRBD1. The sequenced sample consisted of PBMCs. This TCR came from a woman aged 18-29 years in good health and CMV-seronegative. CDR3 DNA: TGTGCCAGCAGTTTAGCCCCCCATGGACAGGGGATTGGCTACACCTTC. This translates into CASSLAPHGQGIGYTF.